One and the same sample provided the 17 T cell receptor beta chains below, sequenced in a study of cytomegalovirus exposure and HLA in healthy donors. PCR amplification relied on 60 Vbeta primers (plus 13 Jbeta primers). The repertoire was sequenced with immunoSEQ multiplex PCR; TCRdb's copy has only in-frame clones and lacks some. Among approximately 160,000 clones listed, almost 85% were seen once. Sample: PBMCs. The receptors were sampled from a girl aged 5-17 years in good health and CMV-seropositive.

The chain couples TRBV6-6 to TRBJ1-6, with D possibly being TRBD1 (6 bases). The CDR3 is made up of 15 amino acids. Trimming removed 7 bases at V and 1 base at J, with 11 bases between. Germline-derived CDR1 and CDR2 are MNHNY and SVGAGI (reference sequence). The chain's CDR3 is CASIKDRSYNSPLHF. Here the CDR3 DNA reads TGTGCCAGCATAAAGGACAGATCCTATAATTCACCCCTCCACTTT.

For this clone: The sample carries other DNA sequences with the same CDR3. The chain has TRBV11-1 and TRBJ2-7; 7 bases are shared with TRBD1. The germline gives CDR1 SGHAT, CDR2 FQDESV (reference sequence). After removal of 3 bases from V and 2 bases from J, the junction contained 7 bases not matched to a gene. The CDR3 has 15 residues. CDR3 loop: CASSFDQGVTYEQYF. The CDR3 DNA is TGTGCCAGCAGCTTTGACCAGGGGGTTACCTACGAGCAGTACTTC.

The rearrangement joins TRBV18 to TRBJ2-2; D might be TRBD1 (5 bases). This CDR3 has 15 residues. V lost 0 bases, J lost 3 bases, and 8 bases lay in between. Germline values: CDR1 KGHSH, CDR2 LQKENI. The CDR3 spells CASSPPGAYTGELFF. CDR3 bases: TGTGCCAGCTCACCACCAGGGGCTTACACCGGGGAGCTGTTTTTT. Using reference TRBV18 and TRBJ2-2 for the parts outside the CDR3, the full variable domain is NAGVMQNPRHLVRRRGQEARLRCSPMKGHSHVYWYRQLPEEGLKFMVYLQKENIIDESGMPKERFSAEFPKEGPSILRIQQVVRGDSAAYFCASSPPGAYTGELFFGEGSRLTVL.

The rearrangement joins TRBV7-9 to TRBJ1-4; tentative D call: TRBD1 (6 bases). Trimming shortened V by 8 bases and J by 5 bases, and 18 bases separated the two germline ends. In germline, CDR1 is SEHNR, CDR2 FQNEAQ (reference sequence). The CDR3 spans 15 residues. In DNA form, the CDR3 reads TGTGCCAGCCTTCGCCGGGACACGGACAATGAAAAACTGTTTTTT. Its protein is CASLRRDTDNEKLFF. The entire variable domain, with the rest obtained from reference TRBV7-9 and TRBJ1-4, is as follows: DTGVSQNPRHKITKRGQNVTFRCDPISEHNRLYWYRQTLGQGPEFLTYFQNEAQLEKSRLLSDRFSAERPKGSFSTLEIQRTEQGDSAMYLCASLRRDTDNEKLFFGSGTQLSVL.

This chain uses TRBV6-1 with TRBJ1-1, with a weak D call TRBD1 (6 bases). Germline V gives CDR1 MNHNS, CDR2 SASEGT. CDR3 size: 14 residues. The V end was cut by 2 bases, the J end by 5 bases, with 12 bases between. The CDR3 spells CASSEKGGRTEAFF. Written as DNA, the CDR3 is TGTGCCAGCAGTGAAAAAGGGGGACGGACTGAAGCTTTCTTT.

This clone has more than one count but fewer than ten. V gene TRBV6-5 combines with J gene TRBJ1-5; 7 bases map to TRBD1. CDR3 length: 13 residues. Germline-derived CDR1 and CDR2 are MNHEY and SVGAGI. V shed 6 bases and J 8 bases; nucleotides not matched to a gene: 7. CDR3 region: CASRPTGQEPQHF. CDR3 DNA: TGTGCCAGCAGGCCGACAGGGCAGGAGCCCCAGCATTTT.

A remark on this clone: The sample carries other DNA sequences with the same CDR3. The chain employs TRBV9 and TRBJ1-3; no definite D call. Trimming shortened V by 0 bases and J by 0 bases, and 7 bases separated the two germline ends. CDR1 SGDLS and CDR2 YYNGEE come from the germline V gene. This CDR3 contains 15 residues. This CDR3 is CASSVAGSSGNTIYF. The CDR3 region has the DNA TGTGCCAGCAGCGTAGCTGGGAGCTCTGGAAACACCATATATTTT.

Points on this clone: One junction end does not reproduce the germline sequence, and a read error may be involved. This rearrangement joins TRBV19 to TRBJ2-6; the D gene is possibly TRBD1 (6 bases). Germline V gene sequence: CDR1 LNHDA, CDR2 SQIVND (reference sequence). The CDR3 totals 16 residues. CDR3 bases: TGTGCCAGTAGTACCCCAGGGGCGGCTGGGGCCAACGGCCTGACTTTC. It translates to CASSTPGAAGANGLTF.

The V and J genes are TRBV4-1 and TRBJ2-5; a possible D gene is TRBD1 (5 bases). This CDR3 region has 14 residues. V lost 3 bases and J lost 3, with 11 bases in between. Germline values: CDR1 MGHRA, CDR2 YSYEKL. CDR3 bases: TGCGCCAGCAGCCACCCCGACAGAAAAGAGACCCAGTACTTC. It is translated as CASSHPDRKETQYF.

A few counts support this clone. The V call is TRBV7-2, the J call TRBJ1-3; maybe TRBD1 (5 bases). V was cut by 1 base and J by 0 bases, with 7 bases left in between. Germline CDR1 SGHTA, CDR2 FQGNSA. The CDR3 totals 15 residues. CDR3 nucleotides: TGTGCCAGCAGCTTAGGGGGCCTCTCTGGAAACACCATATATTTT. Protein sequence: CASSLGGLSGNTIYF.

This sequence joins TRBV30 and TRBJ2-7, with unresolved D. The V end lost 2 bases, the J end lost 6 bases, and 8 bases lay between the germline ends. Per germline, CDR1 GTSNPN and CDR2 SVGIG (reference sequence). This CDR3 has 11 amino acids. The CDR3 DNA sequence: TGTGCCTGGAGTCTCGAGGCCGAGCAGTACTTC. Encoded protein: CAWSLEAEQYF. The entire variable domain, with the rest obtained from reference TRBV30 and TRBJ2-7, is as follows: SQTIHQWPATLVQPVGSPLSLECTVEGTSNPNLYWYRQAAGRGLQLLFYSVGIGQISSEVPQNLSASRPQDRQFILSSKKLLLSDSGFYLCAWSLEAEQYFGPGTRLTVT.

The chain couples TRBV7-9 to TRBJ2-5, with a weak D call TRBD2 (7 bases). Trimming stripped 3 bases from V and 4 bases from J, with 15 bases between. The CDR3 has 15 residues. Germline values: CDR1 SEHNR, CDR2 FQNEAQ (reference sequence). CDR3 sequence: CASSLEGGPGETQYF. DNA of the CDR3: TGTGCCAGCAGCTTGGAGGGGGGGCCCGGAGAGACCCAGTACTTC.

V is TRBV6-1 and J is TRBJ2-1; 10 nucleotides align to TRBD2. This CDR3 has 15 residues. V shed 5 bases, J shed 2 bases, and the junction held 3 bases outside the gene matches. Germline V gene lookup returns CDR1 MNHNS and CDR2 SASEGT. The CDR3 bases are TGTGCCAGCAGTATTACTAGCGGGGCCTACAATGAGCAGTTCTTC. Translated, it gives CASSITSGAYNEQFF.

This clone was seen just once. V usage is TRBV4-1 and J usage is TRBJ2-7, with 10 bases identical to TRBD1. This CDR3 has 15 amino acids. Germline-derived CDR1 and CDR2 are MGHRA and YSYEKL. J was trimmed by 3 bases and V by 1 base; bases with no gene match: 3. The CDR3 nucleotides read TGCGCCAGCAGCCAAGCCGGGACAGGGGTCTACGAGCAGTACTTC. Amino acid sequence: CASSQAGTGVYEQYF.

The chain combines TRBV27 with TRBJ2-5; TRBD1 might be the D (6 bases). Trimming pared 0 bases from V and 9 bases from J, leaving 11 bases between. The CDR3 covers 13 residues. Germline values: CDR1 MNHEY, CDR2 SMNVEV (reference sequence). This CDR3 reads CASSLSAPGAQYF. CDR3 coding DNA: TGTGCCAGCAGTTTATCAGCGCCAGGGGCCCAGTACTTC.

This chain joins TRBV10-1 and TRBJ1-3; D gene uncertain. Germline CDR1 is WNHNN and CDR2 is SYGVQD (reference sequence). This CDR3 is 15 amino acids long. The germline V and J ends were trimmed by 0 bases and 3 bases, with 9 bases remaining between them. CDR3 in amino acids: CASSESGQRGNTIYF. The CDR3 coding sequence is TGCGCCAGCAGTGAGTCGGGTCAGCGTGGAAACACCATATATTTT.

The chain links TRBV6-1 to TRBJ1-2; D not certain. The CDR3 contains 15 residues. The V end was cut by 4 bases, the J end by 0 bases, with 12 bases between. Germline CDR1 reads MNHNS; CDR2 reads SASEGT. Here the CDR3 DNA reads TGTGCCAGCAGTGTCGGAACTACACCTAACTATGGCTACACCTTC. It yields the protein CASSVGTTPNYGYTF.